This entry features one T cell receptor (beta chain) sequence. Its specificity is unknown. These data are taken from a study of regulatory T cells in long-lasting Graves disease. Study observations and caveats: TRBV28, TRBJ1-2 and TRBJ2-5 were segments that persistent disease favored. Between persistent patients, about 2,800 public clonotypes were shared, exceeding the approximately 900 shared between new patients.

The time point denotes: newly diagnosed GD, antithyroid drugs for less than 3 months. The TCR library used RNA extracted from PBMCs. V lost 2 bases and J lost 0, with 12 bases in between. Germline CDR1 SGDLS, CDR2 YYNGEE. This CDR3 contains 16 residues. Arm-PCR with iRepertoire HTBI primers amplified the CDR3 regions for these TCR beta libraries. TCRdb analysed the multiplex PCR reads with MiXCR anew, one entry per CDR3 protein. The data hold about 330,000 distinct CDR3 sequences, with 15% to 20% observed a single time. This sample was also put to use in a study of T cells in Graves' hyperthyroidism and ophthalmopathy.

This sequence joins TRBV9 and TRBJ1-3, with D perhaps TRBD1 (5 bases). This sequence originates from a woman aged 18-35 years with Graves disease. Sequencing used peripheral blood mononuclear cells (PBMCs), obtained at new diagnosis, from a patient treated with antithyroid drugs. The CDR3: CASSVSGTSSGNTIYF. The CDR3 region has the DNA TGTGCCAGCAGCGTCTCTGGGACGAGCTCTGGAAACACCATATATTTT.